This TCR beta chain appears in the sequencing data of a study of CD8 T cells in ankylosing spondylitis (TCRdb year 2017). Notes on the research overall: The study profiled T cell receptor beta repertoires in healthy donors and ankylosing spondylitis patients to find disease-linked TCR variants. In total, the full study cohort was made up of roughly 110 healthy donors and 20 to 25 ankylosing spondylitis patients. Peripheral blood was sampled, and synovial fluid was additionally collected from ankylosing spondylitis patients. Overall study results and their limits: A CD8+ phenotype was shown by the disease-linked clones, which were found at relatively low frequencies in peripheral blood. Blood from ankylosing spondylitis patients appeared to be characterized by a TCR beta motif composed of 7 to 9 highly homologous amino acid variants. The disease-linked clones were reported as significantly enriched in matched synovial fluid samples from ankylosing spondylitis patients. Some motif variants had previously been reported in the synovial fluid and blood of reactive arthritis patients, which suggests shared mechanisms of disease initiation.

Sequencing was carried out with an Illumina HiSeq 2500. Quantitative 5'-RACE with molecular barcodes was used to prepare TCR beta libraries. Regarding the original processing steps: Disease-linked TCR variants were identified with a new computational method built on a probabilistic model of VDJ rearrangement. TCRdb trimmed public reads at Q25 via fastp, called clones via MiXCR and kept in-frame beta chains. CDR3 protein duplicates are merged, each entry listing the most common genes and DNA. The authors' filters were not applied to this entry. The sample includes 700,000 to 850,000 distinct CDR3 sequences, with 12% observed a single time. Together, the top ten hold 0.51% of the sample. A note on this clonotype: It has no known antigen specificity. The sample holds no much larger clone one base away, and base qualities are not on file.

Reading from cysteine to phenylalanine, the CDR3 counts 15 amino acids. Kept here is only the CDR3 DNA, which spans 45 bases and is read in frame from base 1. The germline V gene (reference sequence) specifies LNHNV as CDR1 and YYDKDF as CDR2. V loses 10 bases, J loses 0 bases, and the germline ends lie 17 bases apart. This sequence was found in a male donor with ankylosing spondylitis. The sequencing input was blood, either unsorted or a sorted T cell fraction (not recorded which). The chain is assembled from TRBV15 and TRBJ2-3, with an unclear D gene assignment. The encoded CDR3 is CAIRVDPTSTDTQYF. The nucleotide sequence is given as TGTGCCATAAGGGTAGACCCCACTAGCACAGATACGCAGTATTTT. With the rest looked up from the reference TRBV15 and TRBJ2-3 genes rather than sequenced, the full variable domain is DAMVIQNPRYQVTQFGKPVTLSCSQTLNHNVMYWYQQKSSQAPKLLFHYYDKDFNNEADTPDNFQSRRPNTSFCFLDIRSPGLGDTAMYLCAIRVDPTSTDTQYFGPGTRLTVL.